The 2 T cell receptor beta chains presented below share a single source sample, sequenced in a study of long-term antiretroviral therapy in people with HIV. Running of the v3.0 immunoSEQ assay took place at survey level. Some clones are missing from TCRdb's copy, which holds only in-frame ones; the method was immunoSEQ multiplex PCR. The table includes around 35,000 clones, around 96% detected once. This material consisted of unsorted PBMCs, taken roughly 6.4 years after starting antiretroviral therapy. The receptors stem from a man aged 25 to 40 with HIV.

The genes are TRBV4-3 and TRBJ1-1, with a possible D match to TRBD1 (6 bases). The V end was cut by 0 bases, the J end by 4 bases, with 6 bases between. CDR1 and CDR2 from the germline V gene are LGHNA and YSLEER. The CDR3 contains 13 residues. As DNA, the CDR3 is TGCGCCAGCAGCCAAGACAGGGGCACTGAAGCTTTCTTT. Protein: CASSQDRGTEAFF.

This chain connects TRBV30 to TRBJ1-1; no firm D call. The ends were cut back, 5 bases at V and 1 base at J, with 11 bases in the middle. Looked up from germline, CDR1 is GTSNPN and CDR2 is SVGIG (reference sequence). The CDR3 is 13 residues long. The CDR3 coding sequence is TGTGCCTGGGGTGCTAGTCCGAACACTGAAGCTTTCTTT. The encoded protein is CAWGASPNTEAFF.